This T cell receptor (beta chain) was sequenced during a study of OX40 agonist ivuxolimab in advanced cancers. Trimming cost V 0 bases and J 2 bases, with 20 bases left between them. The CDR3 length is 19 residues. The germline V gene encodes CDR1 LNHDA and CDR2 SQIVND (reference sequence). The data were produced by immunoSEQ multiplex PCR, yet TCRdb's version contains in-frame clones alone and is incomplete. The table lists 70,000 to 95,000 clones, roughly 90% of them singletons, with roughly 0.72% in the top ten. V is TRBV19 and J is TRBJ1-5; tentative D call: TRBD1 (5 bases). The source material was CD4+ or CD8+ T cells sorted from blood, sampled in a trial of the OX40 agonist ivuxolimab. The receptor was derived from an adult with an advanced solid tumor such as melanoma, head and neck, liver or kidney cancer. CDR3: CASSIDPGRGGIGNQPQHF. CDR3 nucleotides: TGTGCCAGTAGTATAGATCCTGGGAGGGGTGGGATAGGCAATCAGCCCCAGCATTTT.